This TCR beta chain appears in the sequencing data of a study of cytomegalovirus exposure and HLA in healthy donors. Germline V gene lookup returns CDR1 SGHDT and CDR2 YYEEEE. This CDR3 comprises 14 residues. The V segment lost 3 bases and the J segment 5 bases; nucleotides outside the gene matches: 6. PCR used 60 Vbeta primers and 13 Jbeta primers. Sequenced by immunoSEQ multiplex PCR; TCRdb stores in-frame clones only, minus some. The table shows 90,000 to 130,000 clones, with approximately 82% occurring only once. The TCR comes from a man aged 30 to 45 in good health and CMV-seropositive. Sequenced sample: PBMCs. J is TRBJ2-3 and V is TRBV5-6; 7 bases fit TRBD2. The CDR3 sequence is CASSWAGGGDTQYF. CDR3 bases: TGTGCCAGCAGCTGGGCTGGCGGGGGAGATACGCAGTATTTT.